The TCR beta chain under discussion was sequenced for a study of the immune and genomic landscape of osteosarcoma. Libraries were prepared by immunoSEQ multiplex PCR; TCRdb keeps only in-frame clonotypes and omits some of them. Of some 390 clones listed, just under 75% were seen once; the top ten hold about a sixth. This CDR3 spans 13 amino acids. Per germline, CDR1 MNHEY and CDR2 SMNVEV (reference sequence). V shed 7 bases and J 9 bases; nucleotides not matched to a gene: 5. This TCR was recovered from a man younger than 35 with osteosarcoma. Sequencing was done on a sample of metastatic tumor tissue from the lung. V usage is TRBV27 and J usage is TRBJ2-1; 11 bases are a match to TRBD2. The CDR3 DNA sequence: TGTGCCAGCATAGCGGGAGGGCTGGGTGAGCAGTTCTTC. Its translation is CASIAGGLGEQFF.